This T cell receptor beta chain was captured by sequencing in a study of T cell repertoires in cytomegalovirus infection. Study context: A matching HLA type, together with CMV infection, was signaled by public TCR beta signatures.

Study observations and caveats: Carriers of CMV plus the relevant HLA were identified by cumulative public TCR beta family frequency. The response measured ex vivo was dominated by TCR beta clonotypes (HLA-C-restricted and CMV-specific).

This clonotype was seen repeatedly, ten times or more. Its target is unknown. Each CDR3 protein gets one entry after TCRdb re-called the reads with MiXCR. The sample shows around 300,000 distinct CDR3 sequences, over 20% of them seen only once. Between the trimmed V and J ends, which lost 2 bases and 0 bases, there was a span of 9 bases. Germline lookup yields CDR1 SGHVS and CDR2 FQNEAQ. The CDR3 extends over 15 amino acids. This clonotype was obtained from a human donor in good health (CMV status not recorded). Some clones in this sample may be carry-over from other donors' samples. The rearrangement uses TRBV7-8 and TRBJ2-3; D remains ambiguous. The sample consisted of PBMCs. Here the CDR3 reads CASSLYSASTDTQYF. The CDR3 DNA is TGTGCCAGCAGCTTATACTCTGCGAGCACAGATACGCAGTATTTT.